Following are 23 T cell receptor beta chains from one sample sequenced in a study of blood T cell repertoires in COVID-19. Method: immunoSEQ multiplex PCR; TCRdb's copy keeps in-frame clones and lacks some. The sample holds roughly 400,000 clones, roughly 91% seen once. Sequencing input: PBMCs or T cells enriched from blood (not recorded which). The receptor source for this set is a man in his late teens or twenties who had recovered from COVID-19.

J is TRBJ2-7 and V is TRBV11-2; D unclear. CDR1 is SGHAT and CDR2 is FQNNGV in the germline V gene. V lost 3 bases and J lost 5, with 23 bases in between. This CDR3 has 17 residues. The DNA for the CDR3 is TGTGCCAGCAGCTTTCGCGTGCAGGCCATCCTTTCCAACGAGCAGTACTTC. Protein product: CASSFRVQAILSNEQYF.

The DNA of the CDR3 is TGTGCCACCAGTGTTACCTACAATGAGCAGTTCTTC. It is translated as CATSVTYNEQFF. The V gene is TRBV24-1, the J gene TRBJ2-1; no definite D call. Germline CDR1 and CDR2: KGHDR and SFDVKD. Trimming shortened V by 5 bases and J by 2 bases, and 3 bases separated the two germline ends. This CDR3 has 12 residues.

The DNA of the CDR3 is TGTGCCAGCAGTGACTCAGGGTGGGGAAACACCATATATTTT. Encoded protein: CASSDSGWGNTIYF. The V gene is TRBV25-1, the J gene TRBJ1-3, with D perhaps matching TRBD1 (5 bases). Trimming took off 3 bases at V and 4 bases at J, with 10 bases between the two ends. The CDR3 contains 14 residues. Looked up from germline, CDR1 is MGHDK and CDR2 is SYGVNS.

CDR3 sequence reads: CAWRRLAGGTGELFF. CDR3 bases: TGTGCCTGGAGACGGCTAGCGGGAGGGACCGGGGAGCTGTTTTTT. V and J are TRBV30 and TRBJ2-2; 12 nucleotides match TRBD2. Looked up from germline, CDR1 is GTSNPN and CDR2 is SVGIG (reference sequence). CDR3 length equals 15 residues. Losses at the gene ends were 3 bases for V and 5 bases for J; bases not matched to a gene: 4. The full variable domain, in which reference TRBV30 and TRBJ2-2 provide the parts outside the CDR3, is SQTIHQWPATLVQPVGSPLSLECTVEGTSNPNLYWYRQAAGRGLQLLFYSVGIGQISSEVPQNLSASRPQDRQFILSSKKLLLSDSGFYLCAWRRLAGGTGELFFGEGSRLTVL.

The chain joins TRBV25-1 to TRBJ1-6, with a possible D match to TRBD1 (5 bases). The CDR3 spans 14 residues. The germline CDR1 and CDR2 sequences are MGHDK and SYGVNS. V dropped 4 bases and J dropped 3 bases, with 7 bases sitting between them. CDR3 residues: CASSADNYNSPLHF. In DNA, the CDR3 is TGTGCCAGCAGTGCGGACAACTATAATTCACCCCTCCACTTT.

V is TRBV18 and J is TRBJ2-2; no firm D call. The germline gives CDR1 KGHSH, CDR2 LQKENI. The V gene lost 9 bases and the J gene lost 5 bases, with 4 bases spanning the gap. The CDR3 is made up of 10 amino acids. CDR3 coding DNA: TGTGCCAGTGTAACCGGGGAGCTGTTTTTT. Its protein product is CASVTGELFF.

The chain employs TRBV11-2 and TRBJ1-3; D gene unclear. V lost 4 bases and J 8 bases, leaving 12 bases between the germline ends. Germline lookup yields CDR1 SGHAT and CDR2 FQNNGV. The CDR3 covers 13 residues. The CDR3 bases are TGTGCCAGCAGCTCGAACCGAGGATACACCATATATTTT. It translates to CASSSNRGYTIYF. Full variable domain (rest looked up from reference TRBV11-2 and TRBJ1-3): EAGVAQSPRYKIIEKRQSVAFWCNPISGHATLYWYQQILGQGPKLLIQFQNNGVVDDSQLPKDRFSAERLKGVDSTLKIQPAKLEDSAVYLCASSSNRGYTIYFGEGSWLTVV.

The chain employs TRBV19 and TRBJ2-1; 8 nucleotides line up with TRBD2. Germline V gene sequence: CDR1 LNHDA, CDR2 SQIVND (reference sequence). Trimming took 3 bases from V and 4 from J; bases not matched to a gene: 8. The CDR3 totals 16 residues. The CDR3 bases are TGTGCCAGTAGTATCCCGGGACTAGGGGGATACAATGAGCAGTTCTTC. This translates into CASSIPGLGGYNEQFF.

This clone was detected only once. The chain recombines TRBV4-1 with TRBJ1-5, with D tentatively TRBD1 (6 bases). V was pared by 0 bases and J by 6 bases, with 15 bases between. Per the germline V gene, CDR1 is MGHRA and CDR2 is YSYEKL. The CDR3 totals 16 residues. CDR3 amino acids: CASSQEQGRAGQPQHF. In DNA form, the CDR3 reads TGCGCCAGCAGCCAAGAACAGGGAAGGGCGGGTCAGCCCCAGCATTTT.

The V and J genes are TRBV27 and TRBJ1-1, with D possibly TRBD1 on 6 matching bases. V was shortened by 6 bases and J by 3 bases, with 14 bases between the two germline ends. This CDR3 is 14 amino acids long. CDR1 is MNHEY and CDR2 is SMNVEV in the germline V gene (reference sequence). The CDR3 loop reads CASRSRGSDTEAFF. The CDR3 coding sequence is TGTGCCAGCAGAAGTAGGGGGTCGGACACTGAAGCTTTCTTT.

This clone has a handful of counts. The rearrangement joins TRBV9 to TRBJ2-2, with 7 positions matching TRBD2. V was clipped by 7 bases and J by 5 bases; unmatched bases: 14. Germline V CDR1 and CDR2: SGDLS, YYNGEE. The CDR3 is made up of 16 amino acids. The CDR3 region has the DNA TGTGCCAGCTCCCTAGGACTAGAGCGGACGACCGGGGAGCTGTTTTTT. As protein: CASSLGLERTTGELFF. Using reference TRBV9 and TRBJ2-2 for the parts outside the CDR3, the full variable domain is DSGVTQTPKHLITATGQRVTLRCSPRSGDLSVYWYQQSLDQGLQFLIQYYNGEERAKGNILERFSAQQFPDLHSELNLSSLELGDSALYFCASSLGLERTTGELFFGEGSRLTVL.

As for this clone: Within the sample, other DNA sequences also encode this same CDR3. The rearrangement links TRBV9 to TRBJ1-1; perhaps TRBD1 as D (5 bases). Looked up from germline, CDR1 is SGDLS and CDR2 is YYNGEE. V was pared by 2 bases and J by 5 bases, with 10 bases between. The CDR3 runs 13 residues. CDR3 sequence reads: CASSVTGGTEAFF. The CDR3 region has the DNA TGTGCCAGCAGCGTGACCGGGGGAACTGAAGCTTTCTTT.

This CDR3 reads CASSLGGVQQYF. The CDR3 DNA reads as TGTGCCAGCAGCCTTGGGGGGGTTCAGCAGTACTTC. The chain has TRBV7-9 and TRBJ2-7; 7 bases line up with TRBD2. V lost 5 bases, J lost 8 bases, and 6 bases stayed unmatched. The CDR3 is made up of 12 amino acids. The germline V gene has CDR1 SEHNR and CDR2 FQNEAQ (reference sequence). The full variable domain, completed using reference TRBV7-9 and TRBJ2-7, is DTGVSQNPRHKITKRGQNVTFRCDPISEHNRLYWYRQTLGQGPEFLTYFQNEAQLEKSRLLSDRFSAERPKGSFSTLEIQRTEQGDSAMYLCASSLGGVQQYFGPGTRLTVT.

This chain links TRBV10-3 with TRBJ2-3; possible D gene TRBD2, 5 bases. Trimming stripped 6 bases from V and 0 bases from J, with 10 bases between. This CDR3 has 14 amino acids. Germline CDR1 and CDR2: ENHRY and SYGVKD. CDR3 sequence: CAIRSGISTDTQYF. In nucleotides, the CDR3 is TGTGCCATCAGAAGCGGCATCAGCACAGATACGCAGTATTTT.

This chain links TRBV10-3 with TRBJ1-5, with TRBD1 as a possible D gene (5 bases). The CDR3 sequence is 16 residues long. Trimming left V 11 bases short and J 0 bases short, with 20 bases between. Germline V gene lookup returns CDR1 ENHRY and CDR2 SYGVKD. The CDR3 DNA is TGTGCCTCAACAGCAGTACCAGGGAATAGCAATCAGCCCCAGCATTTT. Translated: CASTAVPGNSNQPQHF.

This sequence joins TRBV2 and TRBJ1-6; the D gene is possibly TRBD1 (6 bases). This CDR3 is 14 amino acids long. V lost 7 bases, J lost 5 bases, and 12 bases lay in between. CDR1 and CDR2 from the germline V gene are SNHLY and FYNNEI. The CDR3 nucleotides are TGTGCCAGCAACGGGGACACAAATAATTCACCCCTCCACTTT. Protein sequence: CASNGDTNNSPLHF.

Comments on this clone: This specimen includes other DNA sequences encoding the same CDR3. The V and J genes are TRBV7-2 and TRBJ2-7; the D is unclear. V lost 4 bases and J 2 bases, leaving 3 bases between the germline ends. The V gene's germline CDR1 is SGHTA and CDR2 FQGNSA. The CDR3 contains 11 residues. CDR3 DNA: TGTGCCAGCAGCTCAGCCTACGAGCAGTACTTC. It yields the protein CASSSAYEQYF.

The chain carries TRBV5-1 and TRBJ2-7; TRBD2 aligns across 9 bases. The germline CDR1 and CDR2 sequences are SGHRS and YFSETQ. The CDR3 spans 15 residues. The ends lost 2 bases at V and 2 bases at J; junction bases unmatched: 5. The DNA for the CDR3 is TGCGCCAGCAGCTTAACCCTAGCGGGGACCTACGAGCAGTACTTC. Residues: CASSLTLAGTYEQYF.

The CDR3 spells CASSEHRDRGSYNSPLHF. The CDR3 DNA sequence: TGTGCCAGCAGTGAGCACCGGGACAGGGGATCCTATAATTCACCCCTCCACTTT. The rearrangement uses TRBV6-4 and TRBJ1-6; TRBD1 agrees at 10 bases. The CDR3 extends over 18 amino acids. Germline V gene sequence: CDR1 MRHNA, CDR2 SNTAGT. After removal of 3 bases from V and 1 base from J, the junction contained 6 bases not matched to a gene.

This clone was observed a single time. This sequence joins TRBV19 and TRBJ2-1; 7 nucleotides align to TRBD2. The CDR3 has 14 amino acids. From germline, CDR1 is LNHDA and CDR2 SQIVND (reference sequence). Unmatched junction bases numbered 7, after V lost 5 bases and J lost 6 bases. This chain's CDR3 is CASSSRLAANEQFF. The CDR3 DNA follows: TGTGCCAGTAGTTCCCGACTAGCCGCCAATGAGCAGTTCTTC.

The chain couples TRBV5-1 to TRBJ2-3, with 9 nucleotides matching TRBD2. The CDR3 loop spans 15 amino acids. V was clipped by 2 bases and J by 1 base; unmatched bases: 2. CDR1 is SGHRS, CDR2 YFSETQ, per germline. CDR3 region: CASSFERGGTDTQYF. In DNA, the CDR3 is TGCGCCAGCAGCTTCGAGCGGGGGGGCACAGATACGCAGTATTTT.

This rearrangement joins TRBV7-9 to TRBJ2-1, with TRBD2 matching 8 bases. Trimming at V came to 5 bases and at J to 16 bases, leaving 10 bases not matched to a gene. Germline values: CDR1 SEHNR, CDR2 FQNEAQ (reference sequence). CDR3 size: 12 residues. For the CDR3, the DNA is TGTGCCAGCAGCCCCGCCGGGGGGGCCCTATTCTTC. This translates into CASSPAGGALFF.

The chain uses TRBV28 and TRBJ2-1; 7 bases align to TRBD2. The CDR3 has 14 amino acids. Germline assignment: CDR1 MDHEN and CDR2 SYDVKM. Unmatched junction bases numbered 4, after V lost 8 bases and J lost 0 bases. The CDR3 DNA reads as TGTGCCAGCCGGGGGACTACCTCCTACAATGAGCAGTTCTTC. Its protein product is CASRGTTSYNEQFF.